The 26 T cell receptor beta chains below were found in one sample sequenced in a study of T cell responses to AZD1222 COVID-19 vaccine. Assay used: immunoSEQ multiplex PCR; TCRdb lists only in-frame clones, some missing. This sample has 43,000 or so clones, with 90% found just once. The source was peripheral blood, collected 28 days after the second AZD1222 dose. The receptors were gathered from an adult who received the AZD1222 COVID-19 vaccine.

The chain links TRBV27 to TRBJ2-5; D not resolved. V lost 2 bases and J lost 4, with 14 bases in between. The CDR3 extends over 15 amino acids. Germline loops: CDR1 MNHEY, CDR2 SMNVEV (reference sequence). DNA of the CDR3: TGTGCCAGCAGTTTAGAGGTCGGCAGGCGAGAGACCCAGTACTTC. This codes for CASSLEVGRRETQYF.

CDR3 residues: CASSQEGRGVSYEQYF. In DNA form, the CDR3 reads TGTGCCAGCAGCCAAGAAGGGCGAGGGGTCTCCTACGAGCAGTACTTC. The J gene is TRBJ2-7, the V gene TRBV14; D is possibly TRBD1 or TRBD2 (5 bases each). The CDR3 extends over 16 amino acids. Germline values: CDR1 SGHDN, CDR2 FVKESK. The V end was cut by 0 bases, the J end by 0 bases, with 12 bases between. The variable domain in full, with the rest retrieved from reference TRBV14 and TRBJ2-7, is EAGVTQFPSHSVIEKGQTVTLRCDPISGHDNLYWYRRVMGKEIKFLLHFVKESKQDESGMPNNRFLAERTGGTYSTLKVQPAELEDSGVYFCASSQEGRGVSYEQYFGPGTRLTVT.

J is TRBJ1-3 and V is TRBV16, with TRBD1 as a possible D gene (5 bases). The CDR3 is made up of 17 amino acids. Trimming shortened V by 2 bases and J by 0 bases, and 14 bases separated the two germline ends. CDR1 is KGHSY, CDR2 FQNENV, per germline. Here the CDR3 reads CASSQEVAGYSGNTIYF. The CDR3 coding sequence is TGTGCCAGCAGCCAAGAAGTGGCAGGGTACTCTGGAAACACCATATATTTT.

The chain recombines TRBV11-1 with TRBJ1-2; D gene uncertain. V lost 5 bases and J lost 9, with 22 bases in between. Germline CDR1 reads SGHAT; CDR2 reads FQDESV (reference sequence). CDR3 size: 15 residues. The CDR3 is CASSEFSGPSPRYTF. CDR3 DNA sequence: TGTGCCAGCAGCGAATTCTCCGGCCCGAGTCCCCGCTACACCTTC.

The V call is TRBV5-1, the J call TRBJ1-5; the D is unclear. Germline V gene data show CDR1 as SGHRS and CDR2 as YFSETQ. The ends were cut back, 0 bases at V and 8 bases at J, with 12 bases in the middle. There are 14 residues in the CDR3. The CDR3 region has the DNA TGCGCCAGCAGCTTGGGGCCAGCCCAGAAGCCCCAGCATTTT. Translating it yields CASSLGPAQKPQHF.

CDR3: CATSSPRGRGPEAFF. Written as DNA, the CDR3 is TGTGCCACCAGCAGTCCGCGGGGCCGCGGGCCTGAAGCTTTCTTT. The chain couples TRBV15 to TRBJ1-1, with a weak D call TRBD1 (5 bases). This CDR3 has 15 residues. Germline V gene lookup returns CDR1 LNHNV and CDR2 YYDKDF (reference sequence). Trimming shortened V by 3 bases and J by 6 bases, and 17 bases separated the two germline ends.

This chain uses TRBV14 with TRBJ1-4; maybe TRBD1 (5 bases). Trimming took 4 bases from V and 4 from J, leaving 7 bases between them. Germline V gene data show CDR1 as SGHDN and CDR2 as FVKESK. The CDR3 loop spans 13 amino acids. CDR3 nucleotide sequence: TGTGCCAGCAGCCGGGGACTTAATGAAAAACTGTTTTTT. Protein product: CASSRGLNEKLFF. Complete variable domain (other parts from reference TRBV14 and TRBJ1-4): EAGVTQFPSHSVIEKGQTVTLRCDPISGHDNLYWYRRVMGKEIKFLLHFVKESKQDESGMPNNRFLAERTGGTYSTLKVQPAELEDSGVYFCASSRGLNEKLFFGSGTQLSVL.

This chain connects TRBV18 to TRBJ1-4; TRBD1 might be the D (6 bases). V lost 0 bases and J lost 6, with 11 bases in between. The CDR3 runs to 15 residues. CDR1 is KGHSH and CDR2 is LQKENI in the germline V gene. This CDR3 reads CASSPPTGGDEKLFF. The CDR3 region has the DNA TGTGCCAGCTCACCACCCACGGGGGGCGATGAAAAACTGTTTTTT.

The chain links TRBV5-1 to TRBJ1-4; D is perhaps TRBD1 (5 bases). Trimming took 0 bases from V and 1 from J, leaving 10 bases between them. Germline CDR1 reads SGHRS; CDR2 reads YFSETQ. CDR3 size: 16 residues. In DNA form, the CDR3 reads TGCGCCAGCAGCTTGGCCGGGGGAGGAACTAATGAAAAACTGTTTTTT. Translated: CASSLAGGGTNEKLFF.

CDR3 loop: CASSLLGMVGELFF. CDR3 sequence (DNA): TGTGCCAGTAGCCTCCTGGGGATGGTCGGGGAGCTGTTTTTT. The chain is built from TRBV19 and TRBJ2-2, with unresolved D. The CDR3 length is 14 residues. V was trimmed by 6 bases and J by 7 bases, leaving 15 bases between them. Germline V gene data show CDR1 as LNHDA and CDR2 as SQIVND (reference sequence).

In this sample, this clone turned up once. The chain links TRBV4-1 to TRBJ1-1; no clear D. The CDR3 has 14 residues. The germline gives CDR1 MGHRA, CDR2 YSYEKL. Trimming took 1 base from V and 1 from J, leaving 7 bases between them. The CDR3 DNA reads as TGCGCCAGCAGCCAAGGAAAGGCGAACACTGAAGCTTTCTTT. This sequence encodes CASSQGKANTEAFF.

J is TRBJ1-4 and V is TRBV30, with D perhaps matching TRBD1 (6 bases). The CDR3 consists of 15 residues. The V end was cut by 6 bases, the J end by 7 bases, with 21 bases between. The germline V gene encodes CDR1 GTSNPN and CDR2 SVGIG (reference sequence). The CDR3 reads CACTPEGGSGEKLFF. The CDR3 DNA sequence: TGTGCCTGTACGCCTGAGGGGGGGTCGGGTGAAAAACTGTTTTTT. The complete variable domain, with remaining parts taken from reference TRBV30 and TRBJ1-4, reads SQTIHQWPATLVQPVGSPLSLECTVEGTSNPNLYWYRQAAGRGLQLLFYSVGIGQISSEVPQNLSASRPQDRQFILSSKKLLLSDSGFYLCACTPEGGSGEKLFFGSGTQLSVL.

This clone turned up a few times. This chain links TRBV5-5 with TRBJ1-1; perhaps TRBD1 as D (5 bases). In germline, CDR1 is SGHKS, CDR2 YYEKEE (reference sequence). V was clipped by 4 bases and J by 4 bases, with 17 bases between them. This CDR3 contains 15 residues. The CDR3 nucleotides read TGTGCCAGCAGCCGCACTGCAGGGAGGAGCACTGAAGCTTTCTTT. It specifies CASSRTAGRSTEAFF.

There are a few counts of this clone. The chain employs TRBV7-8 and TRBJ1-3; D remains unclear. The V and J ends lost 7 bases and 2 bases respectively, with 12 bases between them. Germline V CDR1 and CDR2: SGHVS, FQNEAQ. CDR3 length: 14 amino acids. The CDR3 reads CASTPRVAGNTIYF. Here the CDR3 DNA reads TGTGCCAGCACCCCGCGGGTCGCTGGAAACACCATATATTTT.

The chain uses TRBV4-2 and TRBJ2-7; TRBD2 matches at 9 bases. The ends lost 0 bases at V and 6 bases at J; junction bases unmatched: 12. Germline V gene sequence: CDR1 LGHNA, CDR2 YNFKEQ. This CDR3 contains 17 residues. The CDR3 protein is CASSQDLGGGAPGEQYF. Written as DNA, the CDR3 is TGTGCCAGCAGCCAAGATCTGGGCGGGGGGGCCCCTGGCGAGCAGTACTTC.

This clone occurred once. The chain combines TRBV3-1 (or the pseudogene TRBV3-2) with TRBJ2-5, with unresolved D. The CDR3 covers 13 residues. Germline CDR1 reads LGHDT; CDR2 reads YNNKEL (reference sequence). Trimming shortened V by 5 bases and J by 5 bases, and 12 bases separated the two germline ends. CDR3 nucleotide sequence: TGTGCCAGCAGCGCCCAATTGTGGGAGACCCAGTACTTC. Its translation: CASSAQLWETQYF.

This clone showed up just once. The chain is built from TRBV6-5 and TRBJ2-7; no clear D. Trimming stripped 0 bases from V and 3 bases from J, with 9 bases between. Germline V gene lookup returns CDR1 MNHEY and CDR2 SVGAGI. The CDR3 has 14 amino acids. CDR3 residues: CASSYSWRSYEQYF. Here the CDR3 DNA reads TGTGCCAGCAGTTACTCGTGGAGAAGCTACGAGCAGTACTTC.

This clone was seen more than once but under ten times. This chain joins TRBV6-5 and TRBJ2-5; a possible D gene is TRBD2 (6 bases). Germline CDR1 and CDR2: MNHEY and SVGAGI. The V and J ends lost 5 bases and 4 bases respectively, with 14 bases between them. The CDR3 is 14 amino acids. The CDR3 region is CASSQTQGGETQYF. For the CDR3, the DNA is TGTGCCAGCAGTCAGACCCAGGGAGGAGAGACCCAGTACTTC.

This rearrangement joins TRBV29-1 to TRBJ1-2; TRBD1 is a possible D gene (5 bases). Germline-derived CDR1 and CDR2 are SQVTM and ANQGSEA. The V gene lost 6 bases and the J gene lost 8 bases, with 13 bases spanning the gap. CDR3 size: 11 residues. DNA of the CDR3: TGCAGCGTCCGGGACGGCTTGGGCTACACCTTC. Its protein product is CSVRDGLGYTF.

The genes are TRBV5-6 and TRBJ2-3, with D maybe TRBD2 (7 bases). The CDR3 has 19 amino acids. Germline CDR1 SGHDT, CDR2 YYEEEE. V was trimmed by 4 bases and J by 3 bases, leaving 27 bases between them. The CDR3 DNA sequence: TGTGCCAGCAGCCCCCGGGTGGGGGGGGGCCTCTCCCGAACAGATACGCAGTATTTT. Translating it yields CASSPRVGGGLSRTDTQYF.

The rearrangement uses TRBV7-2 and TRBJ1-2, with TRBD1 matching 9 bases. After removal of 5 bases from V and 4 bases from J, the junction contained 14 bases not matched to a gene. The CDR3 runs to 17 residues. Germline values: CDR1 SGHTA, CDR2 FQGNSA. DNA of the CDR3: TGTGCCAGCAGCCCCCGGGACAACAGGGGGCTTTTCTATGGCTACACCTTC. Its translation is CASSPRDNRGLFYGYTF.

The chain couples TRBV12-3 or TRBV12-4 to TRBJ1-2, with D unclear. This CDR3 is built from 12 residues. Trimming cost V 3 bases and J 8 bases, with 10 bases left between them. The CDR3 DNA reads TGTGCCAGCAGTTTGGGGATGGGGGGCTACACCTTC. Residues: CASSLGMGGYTF.

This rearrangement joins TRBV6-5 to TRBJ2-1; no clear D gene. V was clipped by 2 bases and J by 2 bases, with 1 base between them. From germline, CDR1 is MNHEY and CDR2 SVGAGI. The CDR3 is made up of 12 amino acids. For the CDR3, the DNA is TGTGCCAGCAGTTACACCTACAATGAGCAGTTCTTC. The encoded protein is CASSYTYNEQFF.

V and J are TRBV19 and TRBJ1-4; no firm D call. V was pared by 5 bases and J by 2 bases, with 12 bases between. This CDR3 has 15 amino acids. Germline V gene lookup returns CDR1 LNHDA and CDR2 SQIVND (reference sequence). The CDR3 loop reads CASSLPGGTNEKLFF. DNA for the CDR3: TGTGCCAGTAGTCTTCCTGGTGGCACTAATGAAAAACTGTTTTTT.

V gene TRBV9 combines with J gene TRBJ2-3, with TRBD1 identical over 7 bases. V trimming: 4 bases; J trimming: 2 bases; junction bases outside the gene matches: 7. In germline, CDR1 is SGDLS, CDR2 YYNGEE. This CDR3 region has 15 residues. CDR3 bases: TGTGCCAGCAGCACCCGGGACAGCTACACAGATACGCAGTATTTT. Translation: CASSTRDSYTDTQYF.

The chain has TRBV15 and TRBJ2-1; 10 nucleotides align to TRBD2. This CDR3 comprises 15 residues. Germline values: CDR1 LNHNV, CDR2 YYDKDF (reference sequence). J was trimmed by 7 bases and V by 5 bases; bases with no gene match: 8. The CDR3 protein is CATSRAASGGNEQFF. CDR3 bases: TGTGCCACCAGCCGAGCGGCTAGCGGGGGTAATGAGCAGTTCTTC.